Listed below are T cell receptor beta chains from one sample, sequenced in a study of molecular identifiers for immune sequencing clone quantification. TCRdb re-analysed the PCR reads in MiXCR, keeping a single row per CDR3 protein. The table lists 60,000 to 70,000 distinct CDR3 sequences, 15% to 20% of them singletons. Sequencing was carried out using naive CD8+ T cells from blood, with Jurkat cell RNA spiked in. The receptors originated from a human donor in good health. Some libraries in this study had Jurkat cell RNA spiked in. The CDR3 runs from the conserved cysteine through the conserved F or W. The D gene is left open where the match is weak. Some rows have no size entry. The others give once, few or many, or a class for an expanded clone.

d_gene | abundance | j_gene | v_gene | CDR3aa | CDR3nt
TRBD1 | - | TRBJ2-1 | TRBV6-6 | CASRDPGTGLYNEQFF | TGTGCCAGCAGGGATCCTGGGACAGGGCTGTACAATGAGCAGTTCTTC
- | many | TRBJ1-6 | TRBV20-1 | CSARDLIQGSNSPLHF | TGCAGTGCTAGAGATCTTATTCAGGGTTCAAATTCACCCCTCCACTTT
TRBD1 | many | TRBJ2-2 | TRBV29-1 | CSVSGQGLSGELFF | TGCAGCGTTTCCGGACAGGGGTTGTCCGGGGAGCTGTTTTTT
- | - | TRBJ2-5 | TRBV6-6 | CASSYSEGVQTQYF | TGTGCCAGCAGTTACTCCGAGGGAGTACAGACCCAGTACTTC
TRBD2 | - | TRBJ2-1 | TRBV20-1 | CSGSMTSGRKGLSYNEQFF | TGCAGTGGTTCGATGACTAGCGGGAGGAAAGGTCTCTCCTACAATGAGCAGTTCTTC
TRBD1 | medium-sized | TRBJ1-1 | TRBV20-1 | CSASWDRATEAFF | TGCAGTGCTAGTTGGGACAGGGCCACTGAAGCTTTCTTT
- | - | TRBJ2-3 | TRBV7-2 | CASGTNADYTDTQYF | TGTGCCAGCGGAACCAACGCGGACTACACAGATACGCAGTATTTT
- | many | TRBJ2-7 | TRBV28 | CASSVKTGRHEQYF | TGTGCCAGCAGTGTGAAGACAGGGAGGCACGAGCAGTACTTC
- | many | TRBJ2-1 | TRBV20-1 | CSALRETYNEQFF | TGCAGTGCTCTCCGGGAAACTTACAATGAGCAGTTCTTC
- | many | TRBJ2-7 | TRBV29-1 | CSVAGGEAREQYF | TGCAGCGTGGCCGGCGGGGAGGCGCGCGAGCAGTACTTC
- | few | TRBJ1-1 | TRBV7-2 | CASSLATGWGTEAFF | TGTGCCAGCAGCTTAGCTACAGGGTGGGGCACTGAAGCTTTCTTT
- | few | TRBJ2-1 | TRBV7-9 | CASSFPSGSYNEQFF | TGTGCCAGCAGCTTCCCGTCAGGCTCCTACAATGAGCAGTTCTTC
- | many | TRBJ1-2 | TRBV19 | CATAGGPANYGYTF | TGTGCCACCGCCGGGGGGCCAGCTAACTATGGCTACACCTTC
TRBD2 | - | TRBJ2-3 | TRBV7-9 | CASSLAVAGLGADTQYF | TGTGCCAGCAGTCTAGCGGTAGCGGGGCTAGGGGCAGATACGCAGTATTTT
- | many | TRBJ2-7 | TRBV13 | CASSPRGTGTAYEQYF | TGTGCCAGCAGCCCCAGAGGGACTGGAACCGCCTACGAGCAGTACTTC
- | many | TRBJ2-5 | TRBV19 | CASSIGGVGTETQYF | TGTGCCAGTAGTATAGGGGGAGTCGGAACAGAGACCCAGTACTTC
- | - | TRBJ2-7 | TRBV30 | CAWSTRNSHEQYF | TGTGCCTGGAGTACCAGAAACTCTCACGAGCAGTACTTC
TRBD2 | - | TRBJ2-1 | TRBV11-2 | CASSASGSNYNGQFF | TGTGCCAGCAGCGCTAGCGGGAGTAACTACAATGGGCAGTTCTTC
- | many | TRBJ2-7 | TRBV2 | CASSGIITYEQYF | TGTGCCAGCAGTGGGATCATCACCTACGAGCAGTACTTC
- | many | TRBJ2-7 | TRBV7-6 | CASSLSLEGPYEQYF | TGTGCCAGCAGCTTATCTCTCGAGGGTCCATACGAGCAGTACTTC
TRBD2 | many | TRBJ2-7 | TRBV7-8 | CASRRQGAGGYREQYF | TGTGCCAGCAGACGCCAAGGGGCGGGAGGATATCGCGAGCAGTACTTC
- | - | TRBJ2-7 | TRBV19 | CASTLTAEACERYF | TGTGCCAGTACCCTCACAGCCGAGGCCTGCGAGCGGTACTTC
TRBD1 | many | TRBJ1-6 | TRBV7-9 | CASSLAQSWDSSYNSPLHF | TGTGCCAGCAGCTTAGCGCAGTCTTGGGACAGTTCCTATAATTCACCCCTCCACTTT
- | - | TRBJ2-2 | TRBV9 | CASSDTGELFF | TGTGCCAGCAGCGATACCGGGGAGCTGTTTTTT
TRBD2 | many | TRBJ2-1 | TRBV7-2 | CASSNRTSGSQKIFNEQFF | TGTGCCAGCAGCAACAGGACTAGCGGATCTCAGAAAATCTTCAATGAGCAGTTCTTC
- | many | TRBJ2-7 | TRBV6-2/TRBV6-3 | CASSLHYEQYF | TGTGCCAGCAGTCTCCACTACGAGCAGTACTTC
- | many | TRBJ2-1 | TRBV14 | CASSLTVKSSYNEQFF | TGTGCCAGCAGTCTCACAGTAAAAAGCTCCTACAATGAGCAGTTCTTC
- | few | TRBJ2-2 | TRBV15 | CAISRDQSFTGELFF | TGTGCCATCAGCAGAGATCAGAGTTTCACCGGGGAGCTGTTTTTT
TRBD1 | many | TRBJ2-7 | TRBV7-9 | CASSTHRGHYEQYF | TGTGCCAGCAGCACTCACAGGGGGCACTACGAGCAGTACTTC
TRBD1 | many | TRBJ1-1 | TRBV7-2 | CASRPGTGSEAFF | TGTGCCAGCAGACCGGGGACAGGGTCTGAAGCTTTCTTT
TRBD2 | many | TRBJ2-7 | TRBV7-2 | CASSSSGTSYEQYF | TGTGCCAGCAGCTCTAGCGGGACGTCGTACGAGCAGTACTTC
- | few | TRBJ1-5 | TRBV19 | CASSLLNFQPQHF | TGTGCCAGTAGCCTTCTGAACTTTCAGCCCCAGCATTTT
- | many | TRBJ1-4 | TRBV5-1 | CASSLYSPDRQTNEKLFF | TGCGCCAGCAGCTTGTATAGTCCCGACCGACAAACTAATGAAAAACTGTTTTTT
- | few | TRBJ1-2 | TRBV12-3/TRBV12-4 | CASSLGPSYGYTF | TGTGCCAGCAGTCTAGGGCCCTCTTATGGCTACACCTTC
TRBD2 | many | TRBJ2-7 | TRBV4-1 | CASSQEISGRALGQYF | TGCGCCAGCAGCCAAGAAATTAGCGGGAGGGCCCTTGGGCAGTACTTC
- | - | TRBJ1-1 | TRBV6-2/TRBV6-3 | CASSYTVMGVPEAFF | TGTGCCAGCAGTTACACTGTGATGGGGGTACCTGAAGCTTTCTTT
- | many | TRBJ2-1 | TRBV7-2 | CASKKGGSSYNEQFF | TGTGCCAGCAAGAAGGGGGGGAGCTCCTACAATGAGCAGTTCTTC
TRBD2 | many | TRBJ2-3 | TRBV7-9 | CASSERDGPDTQYF | TGTGCCAGCAGCGAGCGGGACGGTCCAGATACGCAGTATTTT
- | many | TRBJ1-1 | TRBV6-5 | CASSYGRPPTEAFF | TGTGCCAGCAGTTACGGCAGGCCACCCACTGAAGCTTTCTTT
TRBD1 | many | TRBJ2-5 | TRBV7-6 | CASSLERPGGRGETQYF | TGTGCCAGCAGCTTAGAAAGACCAGGGGGAAGAGGGGAGACCCAGTACTTC
TRBD2 | many | TRBJ2-2 | TRBV7-6 | CASSSLAGGGTGELFF | TGTGCCAGCAGCTCCTTAGCGGGAGGGGGAACCGGGGAGCTGTTTTTT
- | once | TRBJ1-4 | TRBV28 | CAGSKRPIGTNEKLFF | TGTGCCGGCAGTAAGAGACCCATCGGAACTAATGAAAAACTGTTTTTT
TRBD2 | many | TRBJ2-5 | TRBV27 | CASSLGLAGPQETQYF | TGTGCCAGCAGTTTAGGTCTAGCGGGGCCCCAAGAGACCCAGTACTTC
TRBD1 | many | TRBJ1-1 | TRBV29-1 | CSGGTGGPEAFF | TGCAGCGGGGGGACAGGGGGCCCTGAAGCTTTCTTT
TRBD1 | few | TRBJ2-5 | TRBV27 | CGSKGTGYQETQYF | TGTGGCTCGAAAGGGACAGGTTATCAAGAGACCCAGTACTTC
TRBD1 | many | TRBJ1-1 | TRBV11-2 | CASSTGDGAFF | TGTGCCAGCAGTACAGGGGATGGGGCTTTCTTT
TRBD1 | many | TRBJ2-3 | TRBV4-1 | CASSPHPPTGESDTQYF | TGCGCCAGCAGCCCTCACCCGCCGACAGGGGAATCAGATACGCAGTATTTT
TRBD2 | - | TRBJ2-1 | TRBV7-9 | CASSSLLGTSGSRDANEQFF | TGTGCCAGCAGCTCACTCCTCGGGACTAGCGGGAGCAGAGACGCCAATGAGCAGTTCTTC
- | - | TRBJ2-1 | TRBV5-3 | CAGSGTYNEQFF | TGTGCCGGTAGCGGAACCTACAATGAGCAGTTCTTC